This T cell receptor (beta chain) was sequenced in a study of cytomegalovirus exposure and HLA in healthy donors. The PCR was carried out with 60 Vbeta primers and 13 Jbeta primers. TCRdb's table, derived via immunoSEQ multiplex PCR, lists solely in-frame clones and lacks some. This sample carries around 170,000 clones, 75% to 85% of them seen once, and the ten largest clones take 0.7% to 0.95%. The receptor was isolated from a woman under 30 in good health and CMV-seronegative. The specimen was PBMCs.

The CDR3 protein is CASSQGSSTWSGELFF. The CDR3, as DNA: TGCGCCAGCAGCCAAGGGTCCAGCACTTGGAGCGGGGAGCTGTTTTTT. The V and J genes are TRBV4-1 and TRBJ2-2; D gene unclear. V lost 1 base and J lost 7, with 16 bases in between. Germline CDR1 reads MGHRA; CDR2 reads YSYEKL. The CDR3 contains 16 residues.